This TCR beta chain was sequenced during a study of cytomegalovirus exposure and HLA in healthy donors listed by TCRdb under 2017. For the study in its entirety: An earlier analysis of some 500 of the donors reported about 290 Gb of sequence data and roughly 100 million unique TCR beta sequences from about 200 million T cells. An early release that covered about 600 HLA-typed donors contained approximately 300 gigabases of sequencing data and tens of millions of unique TCR sequences. Among the approximately 430 genotyped donors, approximately 81% belonged to the genetic ancestry cluster associated with self-reported Caucasian donors. The study aimed to test whether cataloging public T cell receptors could reveal signatures of past pathogen exposure. Using immunosequencing, the study profiled T cell repertoires from 666 subjects and related those repertoires to cytomegalovirus serostatus. Along with the roughly 700-subject first cohort, a separate validation cohort of over 90 different subjects was used. High-throughput TCR immunosequencing, statistical association of individual TCRs with disease status, and machine learning were combined to predict cytomegalovirus infection status. In a later analysis, previously published TCR beta repertoires from 670 or so donors were re-analyzed and high-resolution HLA genotyping was added so that TCR occurrence patterns could be studied. The later analysis used no new phenotypic data to find candidate immune exposures, relying instead on TCR beta sequences and their occurrence across donors. To decide whether each TCR beta V gene segment behaved as functional or pseudogenic, an earlier analysis of fewer than 750 of the donors relied on high-throughput TCR beta sequencing. Alongside the repertoire data, information on donor age, sex, ethnicity and CMV serostatus was compiled. In a later genetic analysis, genome-wide SNP genotypes for about three fifths of the roughly 670 donors were used, and that subset was treated as a discovery cohort. All discovery cohort repertoires had been generated on a single sequencing platform. Both class I and class II loci were covered by HLA typing, at four-digit resolution. The number of donors typed differed by locus, with roughly 620-630 for A, B, C, DRB1 and DQB1, 522 for DQA1, over 600 for DPA1, and around 430 for DPB1. Four to six DR-DQ haplotypes were handled as single units for association and clustering, since linkage in the cohort was strong. Across 300 to 500 genotyped donors of the cohort, an average of approximately 200,000 unique TCR beta nucleotide sequences per donor were sequenced, and roughly a sixth of those sequences were non-productive. The research as a whole found: In a later analysis, TCR association rates were found to vary across HLA loci, with the most associated TCRs seen for DRB1 alleles and the fewest for HLA-C alleles. Compared with equally common non-associated chains, HLA-associated TCR beta chains in a later analysis were more clonally expanded and had lower generation probabilities. A cluster of highly shared sequence variants was judged likely to be a technical artifact of the sequencing pipeline. Because HLA typing was missing for some donors at each locus, association tests included only the typed subset. The classifier was reported to diagnose cytomegalovirus status with high specificity and sensitivity in both the original cohort and the validation cohort. A further reported finding was that TCR beta sequences accurately predicted the HLA-A and HLA-B alleles for most subjects in the first cohort. Broadly in line with IMGT annotations, most TCR beta V segments showed up in productive rearrangements about 87% or about 30% of the time in an earlier analysis of under 700 of the donors. A later genetic analysis reported fewer N-insertions in productive TCRs among donors in an Asian-associated ancestry cluster than the approximately 670-donor mean. The cohort was sequenced for TCR beta chains only, and without alpha or paired-chain data the features that could be detected were limited. According to a later analysis, parvovirus B19, influenza, CMV and Epstein-Barr virus appeared linked to several top co-occurrence clusters. Because counts were too low, roughly 16 rarely observed V segments, including chromosome 9 orphons, were left out of the earlier analysis of 587 of the donors. The authors suggested that the approach could potentially be extended to other disease states and immunological phenotypes. A later genetic analysis associated a missense DCLRE1C variant with V-gene and J-gene trimming of TCR beta chains, and an independent cohort replicated the association. Strong co-occurrence of HLA alleles, especially DR and DQ, made assigning TCR associations to individual alleles difficult. Some IMGT-functional V segments, including TRBV6-2 and TRBV6-3, could not be distinguished by the 87-base-pair reads and were therefore excluded. The study gave a list of about 170 TCR beta chains associated with cytomegalovirus. A later analysis associated 15,000 to 20,000 TCR beta sequences with specific HLA alleles at a false discovery rate of 0.05. Correlated functional status among segregating V segments might be attributable to linkage disequilibrium, but an unknown experimental factor could not be ruled out. Across donors, most TCR sequences were observed very rarely, whereas some public TCRs were present in many individuals. The presence/absence analyses assumed that sequencing depth was roughly uniform across donors, and that assumption may not be true. CMV serostatus was the only immune exposure information available for the cohort. In vitro tests confirmed that a few of the cytomegalovirus-associated TCR beta chains recognize cytomegalovirus antigens. A later analysis found that most CMV-associated TCR beta chains appeared HLA-restricted, with HLA associations seemingly driven largely by CMV exposure.

CDR1 and CDR2 were assigned from the germline V gene as MNHNS and SASEGT. Including the terminal cysteine and phenylalanine, the CDR3 comprises 14 residues. The sequence is cut down to CDR3 DNA, 42 bases in frame from base 1. The V end gives up 5 bases and the J end 4 bases, leaving 1 base in the junction not matched to a gene. To prepare the library, the immunoSEQ multiplex PCR assay was applied. For the multiplex PCR, a mixture combining 60 forward primers for TCR Vbeta segments and 13 reverse primers for TCR Jbeta segments was used. The CDR3 region of rearranged TCR beta genes was amplified from genomic DNA by a multiplex PCR assay. Amplified TCR beta libraries were sequenced as 87-base-pair reads on the Illumina HiSeq System. In the source study's methods: In a later analysis, tens of millions of unique TCR beta chains were counted across the 650 to 750 repertoires, and roughly 11 million of these chains were shared by at least two donors. Raw reads were error-corrected and collapsed into unique sequences with a nearest-neighbor algorithm that merged closely related sequences to remove PCR and sequencing errors. Alignment of CDR3 sequences to IMGT reference sequences was used to assign V, D and J gene segments. Each retained sequence needed at least a six-nucleotide match to both a V gene segment and a J gene segment. Rearrangements were called productive when the CDR3 lacked stop codons and stayed in frame with V and J; all others were non-productive. CDR3 was defined according to IMGT convention as the region running from the second conserved V-encoded cysteine to the conserved J-encoded phenylalanine. Sequences without an unambiguous match to a single V gene segment were excluded from the earlier analysis of 450 to 650 of the donors. An earlier analysis of 587 of the donors classified V segments as functional when productive rearrangements were above 56.7% and as segregating when the standard deviation between donors was above 5%. To diagnose cytomegalovirus status from the catalog of TCR beta chain sequences, a statistical classification framework was built. In a later analysis, TCR nucleotide sequences were compared against IMGT/GENE-DB human TR gene sequences so that V and J genes could be assigned. A later analysis assigned CDR3 sequences and most-parsimonious VDJ recombination scenarios with the TCRdist pipeline. A later analysis defined each TCR beta chain by its CDR3 amino acid sequence plus V-gene family, and excluded reads lacking a unique V-gene family. As a way to deal with suspected cross-contamination and a sequencing artifact, a later analysis dropped approximately 570 nucleotide sequences that were highly shared and had low generation probability. For each public chain, a later analysis derived a clonal expansion index from normalized ranks of inferred template counts within each repertoire. In a later analysis, generation probabilities were computed with a VDJ recombination model fitted to out-of-frame rearrangements, and the resulting probabilities were checked against IGoR. In a later analysis, hypergeometric tests were used to score TCR-TCR, TCR-HLA and TCR-CMV co-occurrence, with a repertoire-size bias correction applied to TCR pairs. In a later analysis, false discovery rates were estimated by permuting HLA or CMV assignments 20 times. In a later analysis, co-occurring TCRs were grouped with DBSCAN, and TCRdist sequence similarity was added when clustering was performed within HLA-allele-positive subsets. Co-occurrence clustering excluded repertoires with fewer than 30,000 or more than 120,000 public chains, plus five with anomalous nucleotide sharing. TCRdb mirrors the immuneACCESS table, restricted to in-frame sequences. Some clones are absent from its copies; in checked studies, under half trace to an unresolved V gene, and the reason for the others is unknown. V and J calls and clone size follow that table, whereas D and trimming were derived from the DNA. The sample table shows fewer than 200,000 clones, and 70% to 90% are seen once. Approximately 0.78% of the sample comes from the top ten.

Points on this clone: It has no known antigen specificity. Within one base of it there is no much larger clone, and no base qualities were kept.

The cohort consisted of some 670 healthy bone marrow donors. At the time of sampling, all cohort members were nominally healthy, though unrecorded immune exposures were likely present. The donor was CMV seronegative and belonged to the group of over 300 seronegative cohort members. A peripheral blood sample was collected from each donor, and TCR beta sequencing was performed on peripheral blood mononuclear cells. The Qiagen DNeasy Blood Extraction Kit was used to extract genomic DNA from the blood cell samples. The rearranged segments are TRBV6-1 and TRBJ2-1, with TRBD2 identical over 11 junction bases. This sequence originates from a woman aged 18-29 years in good health and CMV-seronegative. The sequencing input was PBMCs. CDR3 reads: CASSSSGRYNEQFF. The DNA sequence reads TGTGCCAGCAGTTCTAGCGGGAGGTACAATGAGCAGTTCTTC.